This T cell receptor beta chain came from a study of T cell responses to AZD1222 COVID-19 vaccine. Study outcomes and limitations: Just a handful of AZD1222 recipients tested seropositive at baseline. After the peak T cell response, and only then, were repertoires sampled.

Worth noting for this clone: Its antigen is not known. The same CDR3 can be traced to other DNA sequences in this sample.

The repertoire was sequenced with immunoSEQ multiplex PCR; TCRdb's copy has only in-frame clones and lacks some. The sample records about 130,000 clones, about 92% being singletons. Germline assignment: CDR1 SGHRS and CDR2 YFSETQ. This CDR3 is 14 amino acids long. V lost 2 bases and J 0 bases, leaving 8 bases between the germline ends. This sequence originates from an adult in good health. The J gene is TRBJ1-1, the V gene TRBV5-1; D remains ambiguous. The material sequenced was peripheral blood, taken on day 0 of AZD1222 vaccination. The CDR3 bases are TGCGCCAGCAGCTTAGGCGGGATGAACACTGAAGCTTTCTTT. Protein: CASSLGGMNTEAFF.